A single sample gave rise to the 27 T cell receptor beta chains below, sequenced in a study of cytomegalovirus exposure and HLA in healthy donors. PCR was performed using 60 Vbeta and 13 Jbeta primers. Sequencing was performed with immunoSEQ multiplex PCR; in TCRdb, only in-frame clones are kept and a portion is missing. The sample has about 160,000 clones, approximately 80% seen once. Sequencing was carried out using PBMCs. Source of these receptors: a man aged 30 to 45 in good health and CMV-seropositive.

V gene TRBV2 combines with J gene TRBJ2-2; no firm D call. CDR3 length: 14 residues. Germline V gene sequence: CDR1 SNHLY, CDR2 FYNNEI. V dropped 3 bases and J dropped 3 bases, with 8 bases sitting between them. DNA of the CDR3: TGTGCCAGCAGTGAGGTGCAGGACACCGGGGAGCTGTTTTTT. It codes for CASSEVQDTGELFF.

The V call is TRBV5-1, the J call TRBJ2-7; D possibly corresponds to TRBD1 (6 bases). V was trimmed by 4 bases and J by 6 bases, leaving 14 bases between them. CDR3 size: 13 residues. Looked up from germline, CDR1 is SGHRS and CDR2 is YFSETQ. The CDR3 loop is CASSISRGGEQYF. CDR3 in DNA: TGCGCCAGCAGCATCTCCAGGGGCGGCGAGCAGTACTTC.

A few counts support this clone. The V call is TRBV4-2, the J call TRBJ2-4; D uncertain. This CDR3 comprises 14 residues. V was trimmed by 0 bases and J by 3 bases, leaving 6 bases between them. CDR1 and CDR2 (germline): LGHNA, YNFKEQ. CDR3 sequence (DNA): TGTGCCAGCAGCCAAGATCGCAGCAAAAACATTCAGTACTTC. Protein: CASSQDRSKNIQYF.

This clone was counted once. The chain recombines TRBV5-4 with TRBJ2-3; 10 bases fit TRBD2. After removal of 3 bases from V and 6 bases from J, the junction contained 10 bases not matched to a gene. The CDR3 sequence is 16 residues long. Germline V gives CDR1 SGHNT, CDR2 YYREEE (reference sequence). CDR3 amino acids: CASSSYSGGASDTQYF. In DNA form, the CDR3 reads TGTGCCAGCAGCTCCTACAGCGGGGGGGCCTCTGATACGCAGTATTTT.

This clone has just a few counts. The chain joins TRBV15 to TRBJ2-7; 9 positions agree with TRBD1. The CDR3 loop spans 16 amino acids. V was clipped by 0 bases and J by 3 bases; unmatched bases: 6. Germline V CDR1 and CDR2: LNHNV, YYDKDF (reference sequence). CDR3 sequence reads: CATSRDRTGAVYEQYF. In DNA, the CDR3 is TGTGCCACCAGCAGAGATCGGACAGGGGCTGTCTACGAGCAGTACTTC.

The table lists this clone with a few counts. The chain combines TRBV27 with TRBJ2-7; the D is unclear. Trimming shortened V by 0 bases and J by 5 bases, and 8 bases separated the two germline ends. Looked up from germline, CDR1 is MNHEY and CDR2 is SMNVEV (reference sequence). The CDR3 is made up of 13 amino acids. CDR3: CASSLSPVHEQYF. CDR3 coding DNA: TGTGCCAGCAGTTTATCGCCGGTCCACGAGCAGTACTTC.

This chain uses TRBV10-1 with TRBJ2-1; 8 bases align to TRBD2. With 6 bases clipped from V and 3 bases from J, the junction kept 10 bases outside the gene matches. CDR1 WNHNN and CDR2 SYGVQD come from the germline V gene (reference sequence). This CDR3 has 16 amino acids. The chain's CDR3 is CASRGDGGGNYNEQFF. CDR3 sequence (DNA): TGCGCCAGCAGGGGGGACGGGGGGGGCAACTACAATGAGCAGTTCTTC.

The J gene is TRBJ2-7, the V gene TRBV6-1; D gene ambiguous. The CDR3 runs 14 residues. Trimming stripped 2 bases from V and 2 bases from J, with 10 bases between. Per germline, CDR1 MNHNS and CDR2 SASEGT. CDR3: CASSEMGPAYEQYF. The CDR3 DNA is TGTGCCAGCAGTGAAATGGGCCCGGCCTACGAGCAGTACTTC.

This clone was seen a handful of times. The genes are TRBV27 and TRBJ1-2; 11 nucleotides align to TRBD1. Germline V gene data show CDR1 as MNHEY and CDR2 as SMNVEV (reference sequence). Trimming cost V 5 bases and J 7 bases; bases outside gene matches: 6. This CDR3 region has 14 residues. CDR3 region: CASSPRDRGAGYTF. The CDR3 nucleotides are TGTGCCAGCAGTCCTCGGGACAGGGGGGCTGGCTACACCTTC.

The chain couples TRBV27 to TRBJ2-3; weak D call: TRBD2 (5 bases). Germline-derived CDR1 and CDR2 are MNHEY and SMNVEV (reference sequence). This CDR3 has 16 amino acids. V lost 4 bases and J 3 bases, leaving 17 bases between the germline ends. The CDR3 DNA sequence: TGTGCCAGCAGTTGGTCCGAGGGTTTAGGAACAGATACGCAGTATTTT. This gives the protein CASSWSEGLGTDTQYF.

The table lists this clone with a few counts. The V and J genes are TRBV28 and TRBJ2-5; the match to TRBD1 covers 10 bases. The CDR3 extends over 14 amino acids. V dropped 6 bases and J dropped 4; count of bases not matched to a gene: 5. CDR1 MDHEN and CDR2 SYDVKM come from the germline V gene. The CDR3 nucleotides are TGTGCCAGCAGCGACAGGGGGCGCTTAGAGACCCAGTACTTC. Amino acids: CASSDRGRLETQYF.

The chain carries TRBV27 and TRBJ1-1; D unclear. The CDR3 contains 13 residues. With 5 bases removed from V and 8 bases from J, the gap between germline ends came to 15 bases. Germline assignment: CDR1 MNHEY and CDR2 SMNVEV (reference sequence). CDR3 bases: TGTGCCAGCAGTATAGGTGGGGAGGCGGAAGCTTTCTTT. This translates into CASSIGGEAEAFF.

The genes are TRBV4-3 and TRBJ1-4; TRBD1 agrees at 11 bases. Germline values: CDR1 LGHNA, CDR2 YSLEER. The CDR3 runs to 19 residues. Trimming took 1 base from V and 0 from J; bases not matched to a gene: 7. The CDR3 spells CASSQVQGQGVSTNEKLFF. The CDR3 DNA is TGCGCCAGCAGCCAAGTTCAGGGACAGGGGGTTTCAACTAATGAAAAACTGTTTTTT.

This sequence joins TRBV2 and TRBJ2-6; possibly TRBD1 for D (5 bases). This CDR3 comprises 14 residues. V was clipped by 5 bases and J by 0 bases, with 5 bases between them. CDR1 and CDR2 (germline): SNHLY, FYNNEI. The CDR3 nucleotides read TGTGCCAGCAGTCAGGGCTCTGGGGCCAACGTCCTGACTTTC. Translation gives CASSQGSGANVLTF.

In the case of this clone: The same CDR3 also results from other DNA sequences found in this sample. This chain joins TRBV28 and TRBJ2-7; no reliable D call. CDR3 length equals 11 residues. Germline assignment: CDR1 MDHEN and CDR2 SYDVKM. The V and J ends lost 2 bases and 4 bases respectively, with 3 bases between them. CDR3 nucleotide sequence: TGTGCCAGCAGTTTACGTTACGAGCAGTACTTC. The encoded protein is CASSLRYEQYF.

The chain links TRBV5-1 to TRBJ2-7, with TRBD1 matching 7 bases. Germline trimming cut 4 bases from V and 6 bases from J; bases unmatched to any gene: 10. The CDR3 runs 14 residues. Per germline, CDR1 SGHRS and CDR2 YFSETQ. For the CDR3, the DNA is TGCGCCAGCAGCCGTGGACAGGTTGGAATCGAGCAGTACTTC. It translates to CASSRGQVGIEQYF.

The rearrangement joins TRBV29-1 to TRBJ2-2; TRBD2 matches at 14 bases. In germline, CDR1 is SQVTM, CDR2 ANQGSEA. The CDR3 has 18 amino acids. The V segment lost 5 bases and the J segment 0 bases; nucleotides outside the gene matches: 8. CDR3 region: CSVYGGLAGDTNTGELFF. The CDR3 bases are TGCAGCGTTTATGGGGGACTAGCGGGGGATACGAACACCGGGGAGCTGTTTTTT.

The chain combines TRBV28 with TRBJ2-7; D gene ambiguous. The V gene's germline CDR1 is MDHEN and CDR2 SYDVKM. The ends were cut back, 1 base at V and 7 bases at J, with 14 bases in the middle. The CDR3 is 14 amino acids. The CDR3 coding sequence is TGTGCCAGCAGTTTATCGCGTCGGGTATGGGAGCAGTACTTC. Translated: CASSLSRRVWEQYF.

This rearrangement joins TRBV11-2 to TRBJ1-5, with TRBD1 matching 9 bases. J gave up 5 bases and V 5 bases, and 4 bases lay outside the gene matches. The CDR3 has 14 residues. Germline V gene data show CDR1 as SGHAT and CDR2 as FQNNGV. CDR3 in amino acids: CASSRTGGDQPQHF. Written as DNA, the CDR3 is TGTGCCAGCAGCCGTACAGGGGGCGATCAGCCCCAGCATTTT.

The chain combines TRBV6-5 with TRBJ1-6; D gene unclear. Germline V gene sequence: CDR1 MNHEY, CDR2 SVGAGI. V was trimmed by 0 bases and J by 5 bases, leaving 8 bases between them. This CDR3 has 15 residues. The DNA for the CDR3 is TGTGCCAGCAGTTACTCTTCGGGAGATAATTCACCCCTCCACTTT. The encoded protein is CASSYSSGDNSPLHF.

The CDR3 DNA sequence: TGTGCCAGCAGGGGACAGGGTTCGGGGGAGCAGTACTTC. Translation gives CASRGQGSGEQYF. The chain joins TRBV5-4 to TRBJ2-7; 9 nucleotides agree with TRBD1. V was pared by 5 bases and J by 7 bases, with 7 bases of the junction left unmatched. CDR1 is SGHNT and CDR2 is YYREEE in the germline V gene (reference sequence). The CDR3 has 13 residues.

This chain links TRBV5-4 with TRBJ1-4; unclear D gene. V was pared by 4 bases and J by 2 bases, with 15 bases between. The CDR3 consists of 16 residues. Germline V gives CDR1 SGHNT, CDR2 YYREEE (reference sequence). The CDR3 loop reads CASSLTRESTNEKLFF. CDR3 DNA sequence: TGTGCCAGCAGCCTGACACGGGAATCGACTAATGAAAAACTGTTTTTT.

The chain combines TRBV6-6 with TRBJ1-1; no firm D call. CDR1 is MNHNY and CDR2 is SVGAGI in the germline V gene (reference sequence). V was clipped by 4 bases and J by 7 bases, with 7 bases between them. There are 11 residues in the CDR3. Here the CDR3 reads CASSSSGEAFF. In nucleotides, the CDR3 is TGTGCCAGCAGTTCGTCGGGTGAAGCTTTCTTT.

V gene TRBV29-1 combines with J gene TRBJ1-6; D ambiguous. CDR3 length: 14 amino acids. CDR1 SQVTM and CDR2 ANQGSEA come from the germline V gene. Trimming stripped 5 bases from V and 0 bases from J, with 8 bases between. CDR3 amino acids: CSVRNNSYNSPLHF. DNA of the CDR3: TGCAGCGTTCGTAACAACTCCTATAATTCACCCCTCCACTTT.

The rearrangement joins TRBV6-1 to TRBJ2-1; no clear D gene. Germline V gene lookup returns CDR1 MNHNS and CDR2 SASEGT. V was trimmed by 3 bases and J by 9 bases, leaving 18 bases between them. CDR3 length: 15 amino acids. In DNA form, the CDR3 reads TGTGCCAGCAGTGACTCCTTTCAGGAATTCCGTGAGCAGTTCTTC. It specifies CASSDSFQEFREQFF.

The genes are TRBV11-3 and TRBJ2-7, with D maybe TRBD2 (6 bases). V lost 11 bases to trimming and J lost 12 bases, with 14 bases between them. The CDR3 length is 9 residues. From germline, CDR1 is SGHNT and CDR2 YENEEA. CDR3 loop: CARGDRAYF. As DNA, the CDR3 is TGTGCCCGCGGGGATCGGGCGTACTTC.

The V gene is TRBV2, the J gene TRBJ2-5; no reliable D call. Germline V lookup: CDR1 SNHLY, CDR2 FYNNEI. This CDR3 has 14 amino acids. Trimming cost V 2 bases and J 3 bases, with 10 bases left between them. The CDR3 DNA reads as TGTGCCAGCAGTGAAAACCTAGGAGAAGAGACCCAGTACTTC. Translation: CASSENLGEETQYF.